The next 29 T cell receptor beta chains were all read from a single sample in a study of OX40 agonist ivuxolimab in advanced cancers. Only in-frame clones appear in the TCRdb table, and some are missing; sequencing was by immunoSEQ multiplex PCR. The sample lists tens of thousands of clones, roughly 90% occurring once. Sequencing used CD4+ or CD8+ T cells sorted from blood, obtained in a trial of the OX40 agonist ivuxolimab. The receptors here all came from an adult with an advanced solid tumor such as melanoma, head and neck, liver or kidney cancer.

This rearrangement joins TRBV2 to TRBJ1-3, with a tentative D call TRBD1 (5 bases). The V end lost 0 bases, the J end lost 2 bases, and 8 bases lay between the germline ends. The CDR3 length is 15 residues. Looked up from germline, CDR1 is SNHLY and CDR2 is FYNNEI. CDR3: CASSEAGGPGNTIYF. The CDR3 DNA sequence: TGTGCCAGCAGTGAAGCGGGGGGACCTGGAAACACCATATATTTT.

The chain couples TRBV5-6 to TRBJ2-5; the D gene could be TRBD1 or TRBD2 (5 bases each). In germline, CDR1 is SGHDT, CDR2 YYEEEE. V was clipped by 2 bases and J by 6 bases, with 14 bases between them. The CDR3 sequence is 14 residues long. Here the CDR3 reads CASSFDGSGQTQYF. Written as DNA, the CDR3 is TGTGCCAGCAGCTTTGACGGGTCGGGACAGACCCAGTACTTC.

The chain recombines TRBV5-1 with TRBJ2-2; D gene uncertain. Germline CDR1 and CDR2: SGHRS and YFSETQ. The CDR3 contains 15 residues. Between the trimmed V and J ends, which lost 5 bases and 2 bases, there was a span of 13 bases. CDR3 in amino acids: CASSPTSSNTGELFF. CDR3 DNA: TGCGCCAGCAGTCCTACCTCTAGTAACACCGGGGAGCTGTTTTTT.

V usage is TRBV2 and J usage is TRBJ2-1; D might be TRBD1 (5 bases). V was cut by 3 bases and J by 9 bases, with 12 bases left in between. CDR1 and CDR2 (germline): SNHLY, FYNNEI. The CDR3 is 13 amino acids. CDR3: CASSDVGVVEQFF. CDR3 nucleotide sequence: TGTGCCAGCAGTGATGTAGGGGTGGTTGAGCAGTTCTTC.

This sequence joins TRBV19 and TRBJ2-7; D is perhaps TRBD2 (6 bases). The CDR3 length is 13 residues. Germline V lookup: CDR1 LNHDA, CDR2 SQIVND (reference sequence). Trimming removed 4 bases at V and 6 bases at J, with 13 bases between. The CDR3, as DNA: TGTGCCAGTAGTACGTCACTAGCTGCCGAGCAGTACTTC. Protein: CASSTSLAAEQYF.

This clone appeared once. The chain joins TRBV25-1 to TRBJ2-1; TRBD2 matches at 10 bases. This CDR3 comprises 15 residues. V shed 6 bases, J shed 4 bases, and the junction held 6 bases outside the gene matches. The germline CDR1 and CDR2 sequences are MGHDK and SYGVNS. CDR3 coding DNA: TGTGCCAGCAGCGCTAGCGGGGGCCTTTACAATGAGCAGTTCTTC. The encoded protein is CASSASGGLYNEQFF.

The CDR3 DNA reads as TGTGCCAGCAGCCCCGGAAAGGGACACCCAAAAAACATTCAGTACTTC. Protein: CASSPGKGHPKNIQYF. The chain employs TRBV11-3 and TRBJ2-4, with a possible D match to TRBD1 (6 bases). Germline V CDR1 and CDR2: SGHNT, YENEEA. This CDR3 comprises 16 residues. V was clipped by 5 bases and J by 4 bases, with 18 bases between them.

The chain links TRBV19 to TRBJ1-1; the D is unclear. The CDR3 consists of 14 residues. Between the trimmed V and J ends, which lost 0 bases and 1 base, there was a span of 6 bases. From germline, CDR1 is LNHDA and CDR2 SQIVND (reference sequence). The CDR3 DNA sequence: TGTGCCAGTAGTATAGAGACAACGAACACTGAAGCTTTCTTT. Translation gives CASSIETTNTEAFF.

The chain employs TRBV10-1 and TRBJ2-1; D perhaps matches TRBD1 (5 bases). The CDR3 consists of 13 residues. Trimming stripped 5 bases from V and 3 bases from J, with 8 bases between. Germline CDR1 and CDR2: WNHNN and SYGVQD (reference sequence). The CDR3 DNA sequence: TGCGCCAGCAGTTCAGGGTTCTACAATGAGCAGTTCTTC. Translated, it gives CASSSGFYNEQFF.

In its sample, this clone was seen once. CDR3 coding DNA: TGTGCCAGCAGCACTTCGACAGGGGTCTCTGGAAACACCATATATTTT. Translating it yields CASSTSTGVSGNTIYF. The chain couples TRBV9 to TRBJ1-3; 8 bases agree with TRBD1. The CDR3 runs 16 residues. Per germline, CDR1 SGDLS and CDR2 YYNGEE. The trim removed 4 bases at V and 0 bases at J, leaving 6 bases unmatched.

This clone has a single count. The V gene is TRBV11-2, the J gene TRBJ2-6; D not certain. Germline CDR1 reads SGHAT; CDR2 reads FQNNGV. Deletions cut 3 bases from V and 1 base from J, with 4 bases between. The CDR3 length is 14 residues. CDR3 sequence reads: CASSLGSGANVLTF. CDR3 nucleotides: TGTGCCAGCAGCTTGGGTTCTGGGGCCAACGTCCTGACTTTC.

The chain is built from TRBV2 and TRBJ1-2; the D is unclear. Trimming removed 5 bases at V and 8 bases at J, with 24 bases between. The CDR3 extends over 16 amino acids. CDR1 is SNHLY and CDR2 is FYNNEI in the germline V gene. The CDR3 loop reads CASSTAPPHHYQGYTF. DNA for the CDR3: TGTGCCAGCAGTACAGCGCCACCACACCATTATCAAGGCTACACCTTC. Full variable domain (outside the CDR3, taken from reference TRBV2 and TRBJ1-2): EPEVTQTPSHQVTQMGQEVILRCVPISNHLYFYWYRQILGQKVEFLVSFYNNEISEKSEIFDDQFSVERPDGSNFTLKIRSTKLEDSAMYFCASSTAPPHHYQGYTFGSGTRLTVV.

The chain employs TRBV28 and TRBJ2-7, with no clear D. Trimming took off 0 bases at V and 2 bases at J, with 8 bases between the two ends. Germline V gene lookup returns CDR1 MDHEN and CDR2 SYDVKM. This CDR3 is built from 14 residues. The CDR3 protein is CASSLWLTPYEQYF. CDR3 in DNA: TGTGCCAGCAGTTTATGGCTGACCCCCTACGAGCAGTACTTC.

The rearrangement uses TRBV6-5 and TRBJ1-5, with TRBD1 matching over 7 bases. This CDR3 comprises 14 residues. V lost 5 bases and J lost 3; bases outside the gene matches: 4. Germline CDR1 is MNHEY and CDR2 is SVGAGI. CDR3 protein: CASSEGGLNQPQHF. The CDR3 nucleotides are TGTGCCAGCAGTGAAGGGGGCCTCAATCAGCCCCAGCATTTT.

The V call is TRBV9, the J call TRBJ1-3; D may be TRBD1 (5 bases). Per germline, CDR1 SGDLS and CDR2 YYNGEE. V lost 1 base to trimming and J lost 8 bases, with 13 bases between them. The CDR3 spans 14 residues. CDR3: CASSVNMAGDTIYF. The CDR3 DNA sequence: TGTGCCAGCAGCGTAAACATGGCGGGGGACACCATATATTTT.

This chain joins TRBV5-4 and TRBJ2-3; 12 nucleotides line up with TRBD2. The CDR3 extends over 17 amino acids. Trimming at V came to 4 bases and at J to 4 bases, leaving 10 bases not matched to a gene. The V gene's germline CDR1 is SGHNT and CDR2 YYREEE (reference sequence). In DNA, the CDR3 is TGTGCCAGCAGCCTAAAAACTAGCGGGGGGCGGGCAGATACGCAGTATTTT. Protein: CASSLKTSGGRADTQYF.

In this sample, this clone turned up once. The chain recombines TRBV11-2 with TRBJ1-2, with 11 positions matching TRBD1. J gave up 6 bases and V 4 bases, and 7 bases lay outside the gene matches. This CDR3 region has 15 residues. Germline V lookup: CDR1 SGHAT, CDR2 FQNNGV. Here the CDR3 reads CASSSGTGGLNGYTF. As DNA, the CDR3 is TGTGCCAGCAGCTCAGGGACAGGGGGTCTCAATGGCTACACCTTC.

The chain is built from TRBV7-9 and TRBJ2-5, with 8 bases lining up with TRBD1. The J call may not be correct, given that the DNA end is closer to TRBJ2-7. The germline V gene encodes CDR1 SEHNR and CDR2 FQNEAQ (reference sequence). The CDR3 consists of 14 residues. The CDR3 is CASSSRTGSDEQYF. The CDR3 coding sequence is TGTGCCAGCAGCTCCAGGACAGGGAGTGACGAGCAGTACTTC.

Here the CDR3 reads CASSPNPGQGRNQETQYF. In nucleotides, the CDR3 is TGTGCCAGTAGCCCTAACCCGGGACAGGGGAGGAATCAAGAGACCCAGTACTTC. This chain uses TRBV19 with TRBJ2-5; 10 bases line up with TRBD1. Germline CDR1 reads LNHDA; CDR2 reads SQIVND (reference sequence). CDR3 length equals 18 residues. The V gene end was trimmed by 6 bases and the J gene end by 2 bases; junction bases not matched to a gene: 15.

The V call is TRBV5-4, the J call TRBJ2-6; 7 nucleotides line up with TRBD1. Germline assignment: CDR1 SGHNT and CDR2 YYREEE (reference sequence). Trimming at V came to 3 bases and at J to 3 bases, leaving 12 bases not matched to a gene. The CDR3 runs 18 residues. The CDR3: CASSWGQLFSGGANVLTF. The CDR3 DNA is TGTGCCAGCAGCTGGGGACAGTTATTCTCTGGTGGGGCCAACGTCCTGACTTTC.

This chain links TRBV19 with TRBJ2-4; the match to TRBD1 covers 11 bases. J lost 8 bases, V lost 8 bases, and 8 bases had no gene match. The CDR3 runs 14 residues. In germline, CDR1 is LNHDA, CDR2 SQIVND (reference sequence). CDR3 region: CASSQGGQGDIQYF. The CDR3, as DNA: TGTGCCAGTTCCCAGGGGGGACAGGGGGACATTCAGTACTTC.

V and J are TRBV10-2 and TRBJ1-5, with D tentatively TRBD1 (6 bases). CDR1 is WSHSY and CDR2 is SAAADI in the germline V gene. V gave up 2 bases and J gave up 1 base, with 9 bases separating them. The CDR3 length is 15 residues. CDR3 sequence (DNA): TGCGCCAGCAGTGAGACAGGGCGAAGCAATCAGCCCCAGCATTTT. This translates into CASSETGRSNQPQHF.

The CDR3 region is CASSPDWTSGSGHEQYF. The CDR3 DNA reads as TGTGCCAGCAGCCCCGACTGGACTAGCGGGAGTGGCCACGAGCAGTACTTC. The genes are TRBV5-4 and TRBJ2-7, with 13 bases matching TRBD2. The germline V gene encodes CDR1 SGHNT and CDR2 YYREEE (reference sequence). Unmatched junction bases numbered 12, after V lost 4 bases and J lost 5 bases. The CDR3 has 17 amino acids. Filled out from reference TRBV5-4 and TRBJ2-7, the complete variable domain reads ETGVTQSPTHLIKTRGQQVTLRCSSQSGHNTVSWYQQALGQGPQFIFQYYREEENGRGNFPPRFSGLQFPNYSSELNVNALELDDSALYLCASSPDWTSGSGHEQYFGPGTRLTVT.

V gene TRBV5-1 combines with J gene TRBJ2-5, with a weak D call TRBD2 (5 bases). The CDR3 is 14 amino acids. Germline V gene lookup returns CDR1 SGHRS and CDR2 YFSETQ. The ends were cut back, 4 bases at V and 2 bases at J, with 12 bases in the middle. The CDR3: CASSPEGLQETQYF. In DNA, the CDR3 is TGCGCCAGCAGCCCAGAGGGCCTACAAGAGACCCAGTACTTC.

V usage is TRBV28 and J usage is TRBJ2-7; 8 bases fit TRBD1. The germline CDR1 and CDR2 sequences are MDHEN and SYDVKM. V lost 4 bases, J lost 5 bases, and 10 bases stayed unmatched. The CDR3 spans 15 residues. The CDR3 spells CASSSLRTGFDEQYF. DNA for the CDR3: TGTGCCAGCAGTTCGCTGAGGACAGGGTTCGACGAGCAGTACTTC.

The CDR3 here is CASSQNRQAISGNTIYF. The CDR3 nucleotides are TGTGCCAGCAGCCAAAACCGACAGGCAATCTCTGGAAACACCATATATTTT. The J gene is TRBJ1-3, the V gene TRBV7-8, with TRBD1 as a possible D gene (6 bases). Germline values: CDR1 SGHVS, CDR2 FQNEAQ. V was pared by 5 bases and J by 0 bases, with 17 bases between. This CDR3 has 17 amino acids.

In nucleotides, the CDR3 is TGCAGCGTTGAAGTAATCCGGGTCTCGGGCAGGGGGAGCAATCAGCCCCAGCATTTT. It encodes CSVEVIRVSGRGSNQPQHF. This rearrangement joins TRBV29-1 to TRBJ1-5; 7 bases match TRBD1. This CDR3 is 19 amino acids long. In germline, CDR1 is SQVTM, CDR2 ANQGSEA. Losses at the gene ends were 1 base for V and 1 base for J; bases not matched to a gene: 16.

This clone was counted once. The J gene is TRBJ1-1, the V gene TRBV10-3; possibly TRBD1 for D (6 bases). Germline values: CDR1 ENHRY, CDR2 SYGVKD. Trimming took 4 bases from V and 2 from J, leaving 14 bases between them. This CDR3 has 15 amino acids. The CDR3 DNA reads TGTGCCATCAGTGTTGGGGGAGGGGGAAACACTGAAGCTTTCTTT. Protein sequence: CAISVGGGGNTEAFF.

V is TRBV2 and J is TRBJ1-1; D unclear. Germline CDR1 reads SNHLY; CDR2 reads FYNNEI. The V end lost 8 bases, the J end lost 8 bases, and 12 bases lay between the germline ends. The CDR3 loop spans 11 amino acids. The CDR3 nucleotides read TGTGCCAGCGCCTGGGCCCCAGAAGCTTTCTTT. It specifies CASAWAPEAFF. Full variable domain (outside the CDR3, taken from reference TRBV2 and TRBJ1-1): EPEVTQTPSHQVTQMGQEVILRCVPISNHLYFYWYRQILGQKVEFLVSFYNNEISEKSEIFDDQFSVERPDGSNFTLKIRSTKLEDSAMYFCASAWAPEAFFGQGTRLTVV.